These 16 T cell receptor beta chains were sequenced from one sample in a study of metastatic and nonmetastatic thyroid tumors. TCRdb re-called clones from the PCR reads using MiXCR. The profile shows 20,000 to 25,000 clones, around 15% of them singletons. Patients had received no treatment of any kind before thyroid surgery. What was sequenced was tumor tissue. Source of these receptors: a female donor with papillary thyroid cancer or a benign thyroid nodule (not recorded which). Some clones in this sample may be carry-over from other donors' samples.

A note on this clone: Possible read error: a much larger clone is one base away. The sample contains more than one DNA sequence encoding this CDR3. This chain's CDR3 is CASGIFSGNTIYF. CDR3 sequence (DNA): TGTGCCAGCGGGATATTCTCTGGAAACACCATATATTTT. The J gene is TRBJ1-3, the V gene TRBV7-9; D not certain. Trimming cost V 8 bases and J 0 bases, with 8 bases left between them. There are 13 residues in the CDR3. Germline V gene sequence: CDR1 SEHNR, CDR2 FQNEAQ (reference sequence).

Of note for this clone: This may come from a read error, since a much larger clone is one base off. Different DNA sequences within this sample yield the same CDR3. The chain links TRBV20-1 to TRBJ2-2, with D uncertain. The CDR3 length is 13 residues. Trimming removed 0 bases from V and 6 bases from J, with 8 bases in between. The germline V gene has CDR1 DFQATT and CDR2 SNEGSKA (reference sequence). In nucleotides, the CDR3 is TGCAGTGCTAGAGATTTCGGCCCCGGGGAGCTGTTTTTT. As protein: CSARDFGPGELFF.

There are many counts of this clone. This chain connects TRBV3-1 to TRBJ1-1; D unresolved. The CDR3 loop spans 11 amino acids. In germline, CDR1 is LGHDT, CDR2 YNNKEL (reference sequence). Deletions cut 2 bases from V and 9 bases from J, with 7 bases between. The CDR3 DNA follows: TGTGCCAGCAGCCAAAACTACAAAGCTTTCTTT. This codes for CASSQNYKAFF.

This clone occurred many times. CDR3 nucleotides: TGTGCCAGCAGCTTAGCGAGACAGGGAAAGAATGGCTACACCTTC. Translating it yields CASSLARQGKNGYTF. J is TRBJ1-2 and V is TRBV7-9; 7 bases agree with TRBD1. This CDR3 is 15 amino acids long. V was clipped by 0 bases and J by 6 bases; unmatched bases: 7. Germline V CDR1 and CDR2: SEHNR, FQNEAQ (reference sequence).

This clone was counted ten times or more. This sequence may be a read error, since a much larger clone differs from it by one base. Here the CDR3 reads CASSTLGGGSEAFF. CDR3 nucleotide sequence: TGTGCCAGCAGTACACTTGGGGGGGGGTCCGAAGCCTTCTTT. The rearrangement joins TRBV6-2 or TRBV6-3 to TRBJ1-1; tentatively, D is TRBD1 (5 bases). Germline V CDR1 and CDR2: MNHEY, SVGEGT. CDR3 length: 14 residues.

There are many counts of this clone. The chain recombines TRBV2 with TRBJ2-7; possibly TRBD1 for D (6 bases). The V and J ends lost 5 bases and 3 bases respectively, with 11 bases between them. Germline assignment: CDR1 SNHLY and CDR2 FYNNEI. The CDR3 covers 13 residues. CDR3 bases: TGTGCCAGCAGTCCCCAGGGGAACTACGAGCAGTACTTC. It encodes CASSPQGNYEQYF.

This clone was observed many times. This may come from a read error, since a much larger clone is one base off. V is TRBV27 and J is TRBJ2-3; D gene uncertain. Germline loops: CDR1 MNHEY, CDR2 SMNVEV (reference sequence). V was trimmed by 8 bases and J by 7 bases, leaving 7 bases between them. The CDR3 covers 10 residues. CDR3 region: CASGWYTQYF. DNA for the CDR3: TGTGCCAGCGGTTGGTATACGCAGTATTTT.

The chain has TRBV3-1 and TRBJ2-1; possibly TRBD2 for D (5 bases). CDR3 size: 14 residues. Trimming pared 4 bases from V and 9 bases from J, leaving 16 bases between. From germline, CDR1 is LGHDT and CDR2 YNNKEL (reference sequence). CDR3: CASSPNYRGIEQFF. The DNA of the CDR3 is TGTGCCAGCAGCCCCAACTATCGGGGAATTGAGCAGTTCTTC.

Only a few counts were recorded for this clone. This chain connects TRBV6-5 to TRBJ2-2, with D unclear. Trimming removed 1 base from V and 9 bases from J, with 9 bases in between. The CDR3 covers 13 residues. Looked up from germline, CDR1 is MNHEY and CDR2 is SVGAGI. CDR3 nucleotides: TGTGCCAGCAGTTACTTTACTATGAGGGAGCTGTTTTTT. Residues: CASSYFTMRELFF.

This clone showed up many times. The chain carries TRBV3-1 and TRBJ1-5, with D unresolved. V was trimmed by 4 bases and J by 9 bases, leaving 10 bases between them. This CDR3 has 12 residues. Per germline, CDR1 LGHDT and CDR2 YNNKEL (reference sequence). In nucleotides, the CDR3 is TGTGCCAGCAGCCCCCGGGCAGGGCCCCAGCATTTT. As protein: CASSPRAGPQHF.

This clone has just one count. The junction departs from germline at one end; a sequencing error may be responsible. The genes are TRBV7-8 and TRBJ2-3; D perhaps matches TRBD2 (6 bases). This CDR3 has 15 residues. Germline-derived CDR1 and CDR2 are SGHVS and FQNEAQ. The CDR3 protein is CANSFPDGSTDTQYF. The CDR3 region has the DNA TGTGCCAACAGCTTCCCTGACGGGAGTACAGATACGCAGTATTTT.

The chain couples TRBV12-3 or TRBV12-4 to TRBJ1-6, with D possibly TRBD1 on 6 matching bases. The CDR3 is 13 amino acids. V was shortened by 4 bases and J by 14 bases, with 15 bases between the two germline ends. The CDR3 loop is CASSYLSGGTLHF. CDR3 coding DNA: TGTGCCAGCAGTTACCTGAGTGGGGGCACCCTCCACTTT.

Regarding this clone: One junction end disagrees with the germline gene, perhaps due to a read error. CDR3 sequence reads: CASSLRARYGQYF. CDR3 DNA: TGTGCCAGCAGCCTCCGAGCCCGGTACGGGCAGTACTTC. This rearrangement joins TRBV14 to TRBJ2-7; D not certain. There are 13 residues in the CDR3. CDR1 and CDR2 (germline): SGHDN, FVKESK.

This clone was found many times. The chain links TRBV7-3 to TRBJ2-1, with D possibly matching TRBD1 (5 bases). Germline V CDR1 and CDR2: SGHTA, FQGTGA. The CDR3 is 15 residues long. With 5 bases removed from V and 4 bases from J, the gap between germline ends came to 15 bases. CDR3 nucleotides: TGTGCCAGCAGCCTCGAAAGGGGCCCTTACAATGAGCAGTTCTTC. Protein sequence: CASSLERGPYNEQFF.

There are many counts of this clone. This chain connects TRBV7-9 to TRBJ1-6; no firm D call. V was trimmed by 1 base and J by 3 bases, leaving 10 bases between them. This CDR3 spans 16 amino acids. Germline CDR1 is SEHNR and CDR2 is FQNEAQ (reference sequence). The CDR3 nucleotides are TGTGCCAGCAGCTTAGTATACGGGGTCTATAATTCACCCCTCCACTTT. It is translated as CASSLVYGVYNSPLHF.

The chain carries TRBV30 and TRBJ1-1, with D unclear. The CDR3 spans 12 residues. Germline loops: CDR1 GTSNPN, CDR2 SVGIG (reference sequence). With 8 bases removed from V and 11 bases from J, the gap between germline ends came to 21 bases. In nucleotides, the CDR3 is TGTGCCCTGAGTACTACCTCCGAAGTGGCTTTCTTT. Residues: CALSTTSEVAFF.